What follows are 18 T cell receptor beta chains derived from one specimen sequenced in a study of metastatic and nonmetastatic thyroid tumors. TCRdb re-analyzed the PCR reads using MiXCR. The sample yields some 40,000 clones, approximately 20% seen once. All patients reached thyroid surgery having received no treatment beforehand. Sequenced input: tumor tissue. The receptors here all came from a female donor with papillary thyroid cancer or a benign thyroid nodule (not recorded which). Some clones in this sample may be carry-over from other donors' samples.

This clone was observed at least ten times. The CDR3 spells CASSLKQGDNSPLHF. The CDR3 nucleotides are TGTGCCAGCAGCTTGAAACAGGGAGATAATTCACCCCTCCACTTT. V usage is TRBV5-5 and J usage is TRBJ1-6; possible D gene TRBD1, 6 bases. CDR1 and CDR2 (germline): SGHKS, YYEKEE (reference sequence). The V gene lost 1 base and the J gene lost 5 bases, with 10 bases spanning the gap. The CDR3 extends over 15 amino acids.

This clone was observed at least ten times. The sample has other DNA sequences that encode this CDR3 too. The chain is built from TRBV24-1 and TRBJ1-1; no clear D. CDR1 and CDR2 (germline): KGHDR, SFDVKD. The V gene lost 0 bases and the J gene lost 0 bases, with 7 bases spanning the gap. The CDR3 loop spans 15 amino acids. CDR3 DNA: TGTGCCACCAGTGATTTGCATAGGGTGAACACTGAAGCTTTCTTT. Translation: CATSDLHRVNTEAFF.

Many counts were recorded for this clone. The rearrangement joins TRBV13 to TRBJ1-2; D gene unclear. With 2 bases removed from V and 5 bases from J, the gap between germline ends came to 6 bases. Germline loops: CDR1 PRHDT, CDR2 FYEKMQ (reference sequence). The CDR3 runs 12 residues. The CDR3: CASSLPGYGYTF. The CDR3 bases are TGTGCCAGCAGCTTACCAGGTTATGGCTACACCTTC.

In its sample, this clone was seen many times. Additional DNA sequences in this sample encode the identical CDR3. This chain joins TRBV7-2 and TRBJ1-1, with TRBD1 as a possible D gene (6 bases). The CDR3 totals 15 residues. The V and J ends lost 5 bases and 5 bases respectively, with 18 bases between them. From germline, CDR1 is SGHTA and CDR2 FQGNSA. CDR3 coding DNA: TGTGCCAGCAGCCCCCCCGGAGGGGGACGGACTGAAGCTTTCTTT. Encoded protein: CASSPPGGGRTEAFF.

In regard to this clone: This sample includes further DNA sequences coding for the same CDR3. The V call is TRBV7-9, the J call TRBJ2-7; the match to TRBD1 covers 7 bases. Trimming cost V 1 base and J 3 bases; bases outside gene matches: 3. This CDR3 region has 14 residues. Germline CDR1 SEHNR, CDR2 FQNEAQ (reference sequence). CDR3 coding DNA: TGTGCCAGCAGCTTAGAAGGGGGCGGCTACGAGCAGTACTTC. Its protein is CASSLEGGGYEQYF.

This chain uses TRBV6-9 with TRBJ2-4, with D perhaps TRBD1 (6 bases). This CDR3 is built from 14 residues. Germline V gene sequence: CDR1 MNHGY, CDR2 SVAAGI. Between the trimmed V and J ends, which lost 4 bases and 2 bases, there was a span of 9 bases. The CDR3 region is CASSFDRSKNIQYF. CDR3 nucleotide sequence: TGTGCCAGCAGTTTCGACAGGTCCAAAAACATTCAGTACTTC.

This clone was seen only a few times. The chain employs TRBV19 and TRBJ1-2; D call uncertain. The CDR3 runs to 12 residues. Per the germline V gene, CDR1 is LNHDA and CDR2 is SQIVND (reference sequence). V was clipped by 5 bases and J by 4 bases, with 8 bases between them. CDR3 in DNA: TGTGCCAGTAGTGGGAGTCGCTATGGCTACACCTTC. The encoded protein is CASSGSRYGYTF.

This clone has a count of ten or more. V usage is TRBV20-1 and J usage is TRBJ2-3, with 7 bases matching TRBD1. Unmatched junction bases numbered 10, after V lost 3 bases and J lost 1 base. The CDR3 is 16 amino acids. The germline V gene encodes CDR1 DFQATT and CDR2 SNEGSKA (reference sequence). CDR3 sequence reads: CSARGTGDRGTDTQYF. Here the CDR3 DNA reads TGCAGTGCTAGGGGAACAGGGGATCGTGGCACAGATACGCAGTATTTT.

This clone was recorded many times. V usage is TRBV10-3 and J usage is TRBJ2-3; 7 bases line up with TRBD1. This CDR3 is built from 14 residues. Germline V lookup: CDR1 ENHRY, CDR2 SYGVKD. Trimming cost V 7 bases and J 2 bases; bases outside gene matches: 6. DNA of the CDR3: TGTGCCATCAAGACAGGGCAATACACAGATACGCAGTATTTT. Protein: CAIKTGQYTDTQYF.

This clone was counted at least ten times. V and J are TRBV5-5 and TRBJ2-7; the D call may be TRBD1 or TRBD2 (5 bases each). CDR1 and CDR2 (germline): SGHKS, YYEKEE (reference sequence). This CDR3 spans 15 amino acids. V lost 0 bases and J lost 2, with 12 bases in between. CDR3 sequence reads: CASSLAVGDPYEQYF. The CDR3 DNA sequence: TGTGCCAGCAGCTTGGCCGTTGGGGACCCCTACGAGCAGTACTTC.

There are a few counts of this clone. At one end the junction does not follow the germline gene, possibly because of a read error. The chain links TRBV19 to TRBJ2-7, with 8 bases fitting TRBD1. Germline CDR1 reads LNHDA; CDR2 reads SQIVND (reference sequence). This CDR3 is 15 amino acids long. CDR3 nucleotides: TGTGCCAGTAGCCCTACAGGGGGAGCATGGGAAGAGCGGTACTTC. Encoded protein: CASSPTGGAWEERYF.

This clone showed up many times. The genes are TRBV6-2 or TRBV6-3 and TRBJ2-5, with D unresolved. Deletions cut 0 bases from V and 12 bases from J, with 14 bases between. The germline V gene has CDR1 MNHEY and CDR2 SVGEGT. The CDR3 loop spans 13 amino acids. The CDR3 here is CASSYSMQAAEYF. The CDR3 nucleotides are TGTGCCAGCAGTTACTCCATGCAAGCTGCCGAGTACTTC.

The V gene is TRBV19, the J gene TRBJ1-1; tentatively, D is TRBD1 (5 bases). V lost 0 bases to trimming and J lost 6 bases, with 14 bases between them. This CDR3 region has 15 residues. Germline lookup yields CDR1 LNHDA and CDR2 SQIVND (reference sequence). CDR3 coding DNA: TGTGCCAGTAGTATAGAAGGCAGGGCGATGTCTGAAGCTTTCTTT. Amino acid sequence: CASSIEGRAMSEAFF.

This clone was counted between two and nine times. A junction end diverges from the germline sequence, so it may reflect a read error. The rearrangement uses TRBV3-1 and TRBJ2-5, with TRBD2 matching 11 bases. Per germline, CDR1 LGHDT and CDR2 YNNKEL (reference sequence). The CDR3 contains 12 residues. CDR3 nucleotide sequence: TGTGCCAGCAGCTCCGATAGCGGGAGGGGGGAATTC. Translating it yields CASSSDSGRGEF.

There are many counts of this clone. This chain links TRBV7-8 with TRBJ1-1, with no clear D. V lost 5 bases and J lost 1, with 8 bases in between. The CDR3 is made up of 13 amino acids. Germline V gives CDR1 SGHVS, CDR2 FQNEAQ. The CDR3 loop is CASSQGRNTEAFF. The CDR3 DNA is TGTGCCAGCAGCCAAGGCCGGAACACTGAAGCTTTCTTT.

The chain employs TRBV27 and TRBJ2-7; D is uncertain. The CDR3 length is 13 residues. Germline-derived CDR1 and CDR2 are MNHEY and SMNVEV (reference sequence). With 4 bases removed from V and 0 bases from J, the gap between germline ends came to 7 bases. DNA of the CDR3: TGTGCCAGCAGTTCTCTTCTCTCCTACGAGCAGTACTTC. Protein product: CASSSLLSYEQYF.

Only a few counts were recorded for this clone. With a much larger clone just one base away, this may be a read error. This chain uses TRBV5-1 with TRBJ1-1; no clear D. This CDR3 region has 14 residues. CDR1 and CDR2 (germline): SGHRS, YFSETQ. Trimming took off 3 bases at V and 2 bases at J, with 11 bases between the two ends. CDR3 amino acids: CASSSVPPNTEAFF. The CDR3 DNA is TGCGCCAGCAGCTCGGTACCTCCCAACACTGAAGCTTTCTTT. The full variable domain, its missing parts supplied by reference TRBV5-1 and TRBJ1-1, is KAGVTQTPRYLIKTRGQQVTLSCSPISGHRSVSWYQQTPGQGLQFLFEYFSETQRNKGNFPGRFSGRQFSNSRSEMNVSTLELGDSALYLCASSSVPPNTEAFFGQGTRLTVV.

At least ten counts were recorded for this clone. The rearrangement joins TRBV6-1 to TRBJ2-2; D perhaps matches TRBD1 (5 bases). V dropped 5 bases and J dropped 4 bases, with 14 bases sitting between them. From germline, CDR1 is MNHNS and CDR2 SASEGT. The CDR3 totals 15 residues. The CDR3 reads CASSHQGGGTGELFF. In nucleotides, the CDR3 is TGTGCCAGCAGTCATCAGGGCGGCGGCACCGGGGAGCTGTTTTTT.